The 14 T cell receptor beta chains below were found in one sample sequenced in a study of T-cell memory formation after mild COVID-19. One entry per CDR3 protein, called by TCRdb with MiXCR from the 5' RACE reads. The repertoire holds 310,000 or so distinct CDR3 sequences, with 15% to 20% as singletons. The specimen sequenced was PBMCs or a T cell subset sorted from them (not recorded which). The receptors derive from a man aged 18 to 29 who had mild COVID-19 (a few samples of this study predate the infection). Cell type and time point are not known.

This chain joins TRBV11-2 and TRBJ1-1; D may be TRBD1 (6 bases). V was shortened by 5 bases and J by 5 bases, with 21 bases between the two germline ends. The CDR3 contains 16 residues. CDR1 and CDR2 from the germline V gene are SGHAT and FQNNGV. Here the CDR3 reads CASSPTGRPPRTEAFF. Here the CDR3 DNA reads TGTGCCAGCAGCCCAACAGGGAGGCCACCTAGGACTGAAGCTTTCTTT.

V usage is TRBV5-5 and J usage is TRBJ2-7; D gene unclear. The CDR3 loop spans 15 amino acids. The V end lost 0 bases, the J end lost 3 bases, and 13 bases lay between the germline ends. The germline V gene encodes CDR1 SGHKS and CDR2 YYEKEE (reference sequence). The CDR3 spells CASSLDVPPIYEQYV. The CDR3, as DNA: TGTGCCAGCAGCTTGGATGTCCCGCCTATCTACGAGCAGTACGTC.

The J gene is TRBJ2-7, the V gene TRBV7-2; maybe TRBD2 (6 bases). The CDR3 contains 16 residues. V lost 5 bases and J 2 bases, leaving 19 bases between the germline ends. The germline gives CDR1 SGHTA, CDR2 FQGNSA. CDR3 DNA sequence: TGTGCCAGCAGCCTCCCACCCGGGGGTACCGCCTACGAGCAGTACGTC. Residues: CASSLPPGGTAYEQYV.

This chain connects TRBV9 to TRBJ1-2; D may be TRBD1 (6 bases). This CDR3 spans 14 amino acids. Germline CDR1 is SGDLS and CDR2 is YYNGEE. V lost 2 bases and J lost 4, with 12 bases in between. DNA of the CDR3: TGTGCCAGCAGCGTCGCGGGGGCGGCCTATGGCTACACCTTC. The encoded protein is CASSVAGAAYGYTF. The complete variable domain, with remaining parts taken from reference TRBV9 and TRBJ1-2, reads DSGVTQTPKHLITATGQRVTLRCSPRSGDLSVYWYQQSLDQGLQFLIQYYNGEERAKGNILERFSAQQFPDLHSELNLSSLELGDSALYFCASSVAGAAYGYTFGSGTRLTVV.

In its sample, this clonotype was seen a few times. This sequence joins TRBV18 and TRBJ1-1, with 7 bases that match TRBD1. This CDR3 has 13 amino acids. Germline assignment: CDR1 KGHSH and CDR2 LQKENI. V shed 5 bases, J shed 3 bases, and the junction held 3 bases outside the gene matches. As DNA, the CDR3 is TGTGCCAGCTCATCGGACAGGCACACTGAAGCTTTCTTT. It encodes CASSSDRHTEAFF.

DNA for the CDR3: TGTGCCAGCAGTGACCCCACAGGGGTGGATACGCAGTATTTT. Residues: CASSDPTGVDTQYF. The genes are TRBV25-1 and TRBJ2-3; 7 bases align to TRBD1. After removal of 3 bases from V and 6 bases from J, the junction contained 6 bases not matched to a gene. Per the germline V gene, CDR1 is MGHDK and CDR2 is SYGVNS. CDR3 length: 14 amino acids.

This clonotype was counted a few times. The gene calls are TRBV20-1 and TRBJ1-2, with a weak D call TRBD1 (5 bases). This CDR3 region has 11 residues. Germline V lookup: CDR1 DFQATT, CDR2 SNEGSKA (reference sequence). V was trimmed by 6 bases and J by 3 bases, leaving 8 bases between them. CDR3 sequence reads: CSAAQDYGYTF. CDR3 coding DNA: TGCAGTGCGGCACAGGACTATGGCTACACCTTC.

The chain is built from TRBV12-3 or TRBV12-4 and TRBJ1-5; no definite D call. This CDR3 has 15 residues. V shed 1 base and J shed 0 bases, with 7 bases lying between them. Written as DNA, the CDR3 is TGTGCCAGCAGTTTAGGACGGCATAGCAATCAGCCCCAGCATTTT. Its translation: CASSLGRHSNQPQHF.

This clonotype occurred many times. The V gene is TRBV5-1, the J gene TRBJ1-1; D remains ambiguous. The CDR3 length is 15 residues. V lost 4 bases, J lost 1 base, and 14 bases lay in between. Germline CDR1 and CDR2: SGHRS and YFSETQ. The CDR3 here is CASSPGELPNTEAFF. The CDR3, as DNA: TGCGCCAGCAGCCCGGGCGAACTCCCGAACACTGAAGCTTTCTTT.

This clonotype was detected many times. The V and J genes are TRBV20-1 and TRBJ1-5; D is unresolved. The length of the CDR3 is 13 residues. Germline V gene sequence: CDR1 DFQATT, CDR2 SNEGSKA (reference sequence). Trimming took 3 bases from V and 4 from J, leaving 10 bases between them. This chain's CDR3 is CSARGTLNQPQHF. CDR3 coding DNA: TGCAGTGCTAGGGGCACTCTGAATCAGCCCCAGCATTTT.

The rearrangement uses TRBV12-3 or TRBV12-4 and TRBJ2-7; either TRBD1 or TRBD2 may fit D (5 bases each). Trimming took 6 bases from V and 3 from J, leaving 12 bases between them. CDR3 length: 13 amino acids. The CDR3 DNA follows: TGTGCCAGCAGACCGGGACGGTACTACGAGCAGTACTTC. It specifies CASRPGRYYEQYF.

There are a few counts of this clonotype. The V call is TRBV15, the J call TRBJ1-5, with 8 bases matching TRBD1. Germline V lookup: CDR1 LNHNV, CDR2 YYDKDF (reference sequence). V shed 1 base, J shed 6 bases, and the junction held 2 bases outside the gene matches. The length of the CDR3 is 14 residues. In DNA, the CDR3 is TGTGCCACCAGCAGAGCGACAGGGGCTCAGCCCCAGCATTTT. Protein sequence: CATSRATGAQPQHF.

This clonotype has at least ten counts. J is TRBJ2-2 and V is TRBV18; 7 bases match TRBD1. Per the germline V gene, CDR1 is KGHSH and CDR2 is LQKENI. V shed 5 bases and J 6 bases; nucleotides not matched to a gene: 9. The CDR3 runs to 15 residues. CDR3: CASSISTGFAGELFF. The CDR3 bases are TGTGCCAGCTCAATCTCGACAGGGTTCGCCGGGGAGCTGTTTTTT.

This chain joins TRBV25-1 and TRBJ2-7; D not certain. CDR1 MGHDK and CDR2 SYGVNS come from the germline V gene. The V gene lost 2 bases and the J gene lost 4 bases, with 6 bases spanning the gap. The CDR3 sequence is 12 residues long. CDR3 sequence: CASSERSYEQYF. DNA for the CDR3: TGTGCCAGCAGTGAACGATCGTACGAGCAGTACTTC.